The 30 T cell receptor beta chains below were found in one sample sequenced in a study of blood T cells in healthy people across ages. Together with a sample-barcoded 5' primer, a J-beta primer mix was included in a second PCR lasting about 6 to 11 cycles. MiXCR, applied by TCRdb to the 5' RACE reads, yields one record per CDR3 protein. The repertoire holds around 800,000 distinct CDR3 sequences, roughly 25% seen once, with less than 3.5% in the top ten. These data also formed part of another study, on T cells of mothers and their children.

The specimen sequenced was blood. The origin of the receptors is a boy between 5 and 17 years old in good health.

The CDR3, as DNA: TGTGCCACCAGTGACTCCGGGGGGCCCGAGACCCAGTACTTC. Translating gives CATSDSGGPETQYF. The chain has TRBV24-1 and TRBJ2-5, with TRBD2 as a possible D gene (7 bases). Per germline, CDR1 KGHDR and CDR2 SFDVKD. CDR3 length equals 14 residues. V gave up 4 bases and J gave up 5 bases, with 13 bases separating them.

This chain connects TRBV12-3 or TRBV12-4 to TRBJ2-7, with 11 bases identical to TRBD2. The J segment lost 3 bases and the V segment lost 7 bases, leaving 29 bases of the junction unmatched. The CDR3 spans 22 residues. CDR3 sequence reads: CASKRVDSLPLAGGPSIYEQYF. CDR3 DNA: TGTGCCAGCAAGAGGGTGGACAGCTTGCCCCTAGCGGGAGGCCCATCCATCTACGAGCAGTACTTC.

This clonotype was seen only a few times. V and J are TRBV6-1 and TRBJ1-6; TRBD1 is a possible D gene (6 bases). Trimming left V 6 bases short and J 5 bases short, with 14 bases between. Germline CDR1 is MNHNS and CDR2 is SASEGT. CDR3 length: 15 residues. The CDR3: CASRTGLAHNSPLHF. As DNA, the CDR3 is TGTGCCAGCAGGACAGGATTGGCACATAATTCACCCCTCCACTTT.

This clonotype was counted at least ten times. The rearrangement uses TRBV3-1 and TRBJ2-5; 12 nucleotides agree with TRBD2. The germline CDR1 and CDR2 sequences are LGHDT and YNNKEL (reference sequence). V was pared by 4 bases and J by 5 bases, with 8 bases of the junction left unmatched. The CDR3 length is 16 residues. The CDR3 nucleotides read TGTGCCAGCAGCCCTTATCTAGCGGGGGGGACGGAGACCCAGTACTTC. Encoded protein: CASSPYLAGGTETQYF.

The CDR3 sequence is CASSGGLLEYEQFF. CDR3 sequence (DNA): TGTGCCAGCAGCGGAGGCCTTCTTGAATATGAGCAGTTCTTC. The chain is built from TRBV3-1 and TRBJ2-1, with TRBD2 as a possible D gene (5 bases). Trimming took off 5 bases at V and 8 bases at J, with 16 bases between the two ends. The CDR3 is made up of 14 amino acids. The germline gives CDR1 LGHDT, CDR2 YNNKEL (reference sequence).

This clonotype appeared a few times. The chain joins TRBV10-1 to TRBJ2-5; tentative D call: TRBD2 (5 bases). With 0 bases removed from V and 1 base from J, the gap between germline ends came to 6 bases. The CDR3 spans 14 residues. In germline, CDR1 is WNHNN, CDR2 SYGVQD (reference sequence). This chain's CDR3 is CASSESTIQETQYF. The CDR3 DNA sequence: TGCGCCAGCAGTGAGTCGACTATCCAAGAGACCCAGTACTTC.

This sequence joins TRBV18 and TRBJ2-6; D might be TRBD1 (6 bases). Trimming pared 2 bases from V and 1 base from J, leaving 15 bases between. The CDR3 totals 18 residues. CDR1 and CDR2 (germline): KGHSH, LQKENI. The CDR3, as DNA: TGTGCCAGCTCACCAGTAATGGACAGCCTTTCTGGGGCCAACGTCCTGACTTTC. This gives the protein CASSPVMDSLSGANVLTF. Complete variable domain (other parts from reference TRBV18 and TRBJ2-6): NAGVMQNPRHLVRRRGQEARLRCSPMKGHSHVYWYRQLPEEGLKFMVYLQKENIIDESGMPKERFSAEFPKEGPSILRIQQVVRGDSAAYFCASSPVMDSLSGANVLTFGAGSRLTVL.

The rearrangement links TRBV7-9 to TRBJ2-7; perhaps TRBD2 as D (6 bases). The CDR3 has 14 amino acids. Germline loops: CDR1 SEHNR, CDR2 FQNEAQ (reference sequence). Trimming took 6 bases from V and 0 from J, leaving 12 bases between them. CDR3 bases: TGTGCCAGCAGACAGGAGGGCCGCTCCTACGAGCAGTACTTC. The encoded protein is CASRQEGRSYEQYF.

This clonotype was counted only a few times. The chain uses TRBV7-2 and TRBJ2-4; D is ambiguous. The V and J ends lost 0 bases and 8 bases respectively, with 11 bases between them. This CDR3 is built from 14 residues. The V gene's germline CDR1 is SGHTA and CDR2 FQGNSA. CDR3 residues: CASSLAKLKHIQYF. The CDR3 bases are TGTGCCAGCAGCTTAGCGAAATTAAAACACATTCAGTACTTC.

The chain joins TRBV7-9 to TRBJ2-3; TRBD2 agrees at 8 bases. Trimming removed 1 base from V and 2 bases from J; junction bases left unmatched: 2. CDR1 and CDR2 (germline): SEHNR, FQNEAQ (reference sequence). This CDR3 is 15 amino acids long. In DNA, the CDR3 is TGTGCCAGCAGCTTAGACGGGGGGGACACAGATACGCAGTATTTT. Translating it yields CASSLDGGDTDTQYF.

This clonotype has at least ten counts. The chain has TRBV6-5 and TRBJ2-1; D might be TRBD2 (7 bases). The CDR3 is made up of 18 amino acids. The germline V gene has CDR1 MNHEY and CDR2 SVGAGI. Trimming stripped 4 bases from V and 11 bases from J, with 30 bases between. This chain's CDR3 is CASSSPGRGGGQGRKQFF. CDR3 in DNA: TGTGCCAGCAGTTCCCCAGGGAGGGGAGGGGGGCAGGGACGCAAGCAGTTCTTC.

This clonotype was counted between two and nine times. The CDR3 here is CASSLSTGEGYNEQFF. In nucleotides, the CDR3 is TGTGCCAGCAGCTTATCTACAGGGGAGGGGTACAATGAGCAGTTCTTC. The chain recombines TRBV7-3 with TRBJ2-1; the D gene could be TRBD1 or TRBD2 (7 bases each). Per the germline V gene, CDR1 is SGHTA and CDR2 is FQGTGA. Deletions cut 2 bases from V and 4 bases from J, with 15 bases between. The CDR3 covers 16 residues.

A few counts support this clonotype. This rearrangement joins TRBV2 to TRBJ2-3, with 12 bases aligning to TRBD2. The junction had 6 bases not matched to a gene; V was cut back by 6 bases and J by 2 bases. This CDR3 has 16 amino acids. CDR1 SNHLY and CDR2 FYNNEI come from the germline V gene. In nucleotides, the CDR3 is TGTGCCAGCAGACCTAGACTAGCGGGGGTCACAGATACGCAGTATTTT. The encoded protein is CASRPRLAGVTDTQYF.

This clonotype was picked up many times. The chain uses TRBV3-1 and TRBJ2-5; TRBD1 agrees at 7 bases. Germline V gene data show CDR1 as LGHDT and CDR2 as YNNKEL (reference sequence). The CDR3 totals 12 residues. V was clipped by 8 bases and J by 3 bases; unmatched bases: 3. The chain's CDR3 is CASATGEETQYF. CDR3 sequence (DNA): TGTGCCAGCGCCACAGGGGAAGAGACCCAGTACTTC.

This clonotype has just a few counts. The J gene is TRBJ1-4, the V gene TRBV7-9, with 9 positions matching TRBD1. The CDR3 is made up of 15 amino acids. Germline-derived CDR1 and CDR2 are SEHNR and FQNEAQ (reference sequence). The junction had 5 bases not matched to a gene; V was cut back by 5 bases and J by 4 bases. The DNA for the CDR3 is TGTGCCAGCAGCGCCCGGACAGGGGTTAATGAAAAACTGTTTTTT. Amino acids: CASSARTGVNEKLFF. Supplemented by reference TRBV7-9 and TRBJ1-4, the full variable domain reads DTGVSQNPRHKITKRGQNVTFRCDPISEHNRLYWYRQTLGQGPEFLTYFQNEAQLEKSRLLSDRFSAERPKGSFSTLEIQRTEQGDSAMYLCASSARTGVNEKLFFGSGTQLSVL.

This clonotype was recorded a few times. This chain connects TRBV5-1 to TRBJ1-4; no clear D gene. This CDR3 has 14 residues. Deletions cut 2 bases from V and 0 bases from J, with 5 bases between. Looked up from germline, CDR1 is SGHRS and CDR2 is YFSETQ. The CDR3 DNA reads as TGCGCCAGCAGCTTTCGATCAACTAATGAAAAACTGTTTTTT. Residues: CASSFRSTNEKLFF.

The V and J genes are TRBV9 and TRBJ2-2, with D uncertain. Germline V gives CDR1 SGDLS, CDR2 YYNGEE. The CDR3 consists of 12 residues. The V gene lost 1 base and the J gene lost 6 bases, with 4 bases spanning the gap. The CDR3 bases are TGTGCCAGCAGCGTACCGGCCGGGGAGCTGTTTTTT. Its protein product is CASSVPAGELFF.

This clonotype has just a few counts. This chain's CDR3 is CSARTPVGNTEAFF. CDR3 DNA: TGCAGTGCTAGAACCCCCGTGGGGAACACTGAAGCTTTCTTT. The chain employs TRBV20-1 and TRBJ1-1; D call uncertain. Germline loops: CDR1 DFQATT, CDR2 SNEGSKA (reference sequence). CDR3 size: 14 residues. The V gene lost 2 bases and the J gene lost 1 base, with 11 bases spanning the gap.

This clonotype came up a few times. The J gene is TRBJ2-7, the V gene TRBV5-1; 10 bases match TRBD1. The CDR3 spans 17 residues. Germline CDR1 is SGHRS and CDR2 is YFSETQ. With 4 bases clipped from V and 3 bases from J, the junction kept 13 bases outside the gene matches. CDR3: CASSLDPAGTGDYEQYF. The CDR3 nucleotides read TGCGCCAGCAGCCTGGACCCTGCCGGGACAGGGGACTACGAGCAGTACTTC.

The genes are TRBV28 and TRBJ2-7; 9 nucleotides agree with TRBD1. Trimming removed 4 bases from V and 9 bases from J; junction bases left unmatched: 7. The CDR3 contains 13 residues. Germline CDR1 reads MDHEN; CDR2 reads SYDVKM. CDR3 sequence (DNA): TGTGCCAGCAGTTCCGGACAGGGGAATCGGCAGTACTTC. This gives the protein CASSSGQGNRQYF.

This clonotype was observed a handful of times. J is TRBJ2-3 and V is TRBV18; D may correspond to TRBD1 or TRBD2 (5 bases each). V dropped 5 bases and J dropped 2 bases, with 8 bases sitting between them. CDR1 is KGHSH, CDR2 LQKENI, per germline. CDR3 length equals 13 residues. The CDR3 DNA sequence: TGTGCCAGCTCAGGGGGAGACACAGATACGCAGTATTTT. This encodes CASSGGDTDTQYF.

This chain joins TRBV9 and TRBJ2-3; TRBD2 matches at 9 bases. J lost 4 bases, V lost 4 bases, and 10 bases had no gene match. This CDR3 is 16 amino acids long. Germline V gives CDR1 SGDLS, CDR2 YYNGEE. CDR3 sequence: CASSPSGSGGADTQYF. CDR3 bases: TGTGCCAGCAGCCCCTCGGGTAGCGGGGGCGCAGATACGCAGTATTTT. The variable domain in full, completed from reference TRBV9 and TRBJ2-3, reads DSGVTQTPKHLITATGQRVTLRCSPRSGDLSVYWYQQSLDQGLQFLIQYYNGEERAKGNILERFSAQQFPDLHSELNLSSLELGDSALYFCASSPSGSGGADTQYFGPGTRLTVL.

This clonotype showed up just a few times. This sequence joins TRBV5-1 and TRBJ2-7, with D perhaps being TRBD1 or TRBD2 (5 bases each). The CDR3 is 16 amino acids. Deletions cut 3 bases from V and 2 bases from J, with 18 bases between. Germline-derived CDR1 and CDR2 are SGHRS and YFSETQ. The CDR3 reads CASSSPSGTDPYEQYF. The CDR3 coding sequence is TGCGCCAGCAGCTCACCCTCCGGGACCGATCCCTACGAGCAGTACTTC.

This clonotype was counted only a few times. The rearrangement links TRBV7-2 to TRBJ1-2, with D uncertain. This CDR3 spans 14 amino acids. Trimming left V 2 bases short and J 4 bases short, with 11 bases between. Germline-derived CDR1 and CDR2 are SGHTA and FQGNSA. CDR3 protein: CASSLLGFSYGYTF. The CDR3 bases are TGTGCCAGCAGCTTATTAGGGTTCTCCTATGGCTACACCTTC.

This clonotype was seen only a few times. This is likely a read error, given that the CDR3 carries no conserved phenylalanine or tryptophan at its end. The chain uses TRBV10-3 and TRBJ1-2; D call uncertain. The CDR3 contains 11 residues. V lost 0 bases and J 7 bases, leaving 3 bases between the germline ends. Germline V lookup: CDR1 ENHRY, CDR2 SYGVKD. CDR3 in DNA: TGTGCCATCAGTGAGTCGGGTGGCTACACCCTC. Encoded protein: CAISESGGYTL.

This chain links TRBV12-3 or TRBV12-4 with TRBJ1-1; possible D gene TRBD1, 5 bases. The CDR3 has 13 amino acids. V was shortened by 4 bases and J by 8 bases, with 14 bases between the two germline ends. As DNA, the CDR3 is TGTGCCAGCAGTTCGGGACGGACTTTCGAAGCTTTCTTT. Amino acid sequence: CASSSGRTFEAFF.

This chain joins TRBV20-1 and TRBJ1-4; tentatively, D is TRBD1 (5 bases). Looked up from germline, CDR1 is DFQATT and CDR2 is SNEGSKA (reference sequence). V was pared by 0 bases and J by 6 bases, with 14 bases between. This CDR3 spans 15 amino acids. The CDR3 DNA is TGCAGTGCTAGAGATGTGGCAGGGAGCTATGAAAAACTGTTTTTT. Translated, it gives CSARDVAGSYEKLFF.

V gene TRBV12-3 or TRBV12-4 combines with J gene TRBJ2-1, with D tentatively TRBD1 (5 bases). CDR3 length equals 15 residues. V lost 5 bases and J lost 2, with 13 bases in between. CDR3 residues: CASSAPRVAYNEQFF. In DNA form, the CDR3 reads TGTGCCAGCAGTGCTCCCAGGGTTGCCTACAATGAGCAGTTCTTC.

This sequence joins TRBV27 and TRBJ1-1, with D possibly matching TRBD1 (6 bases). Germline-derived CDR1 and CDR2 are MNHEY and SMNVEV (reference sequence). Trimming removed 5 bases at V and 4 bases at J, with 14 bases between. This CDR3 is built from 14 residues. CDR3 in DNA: TGTGCCAGCAGTACAGGGACCTCTGGCACTGAAGCTTTCTTT. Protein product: CASSTGTSGTEAFF.

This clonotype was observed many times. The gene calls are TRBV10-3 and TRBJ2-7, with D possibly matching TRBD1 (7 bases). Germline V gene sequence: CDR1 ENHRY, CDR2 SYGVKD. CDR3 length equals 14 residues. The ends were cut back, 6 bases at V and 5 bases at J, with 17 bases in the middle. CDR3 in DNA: TGTGCCATCAGAGAGCAGGGGGGTAGGCACGAGCAGTACTTC. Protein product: CAIREQGGRHEQYF.